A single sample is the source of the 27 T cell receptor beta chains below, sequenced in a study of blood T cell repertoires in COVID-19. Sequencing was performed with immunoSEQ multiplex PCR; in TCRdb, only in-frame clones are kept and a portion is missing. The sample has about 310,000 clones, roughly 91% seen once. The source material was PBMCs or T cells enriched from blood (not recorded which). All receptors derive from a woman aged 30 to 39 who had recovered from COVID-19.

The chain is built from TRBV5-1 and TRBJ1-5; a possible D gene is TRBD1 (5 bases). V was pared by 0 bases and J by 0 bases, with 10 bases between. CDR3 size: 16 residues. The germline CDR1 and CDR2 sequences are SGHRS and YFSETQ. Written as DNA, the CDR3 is TGCGCCAGCAGCTTGGACGGCAGGGTTAGCAATCAGCCCCAGCATTTT. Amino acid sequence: CASSLDGRVSNQPQHF.

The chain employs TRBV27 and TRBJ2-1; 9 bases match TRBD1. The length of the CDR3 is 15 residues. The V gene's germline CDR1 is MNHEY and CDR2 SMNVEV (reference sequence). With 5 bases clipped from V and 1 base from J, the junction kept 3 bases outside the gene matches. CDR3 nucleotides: TGTGCCAGCAGTCAGGGGACAGGGTCCTACAATGAGCAGTTCTTC. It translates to CASSQGTGSYNEQFF.

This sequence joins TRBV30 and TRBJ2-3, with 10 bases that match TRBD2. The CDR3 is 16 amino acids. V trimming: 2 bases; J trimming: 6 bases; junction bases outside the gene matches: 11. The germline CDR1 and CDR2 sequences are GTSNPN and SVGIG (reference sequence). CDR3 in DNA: TGTGCCTGGAGTCCTCTAGCGGGAGCGTTAGGGGATACGCAGTATTTT. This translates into CAWSPLAGALGDTQYF.

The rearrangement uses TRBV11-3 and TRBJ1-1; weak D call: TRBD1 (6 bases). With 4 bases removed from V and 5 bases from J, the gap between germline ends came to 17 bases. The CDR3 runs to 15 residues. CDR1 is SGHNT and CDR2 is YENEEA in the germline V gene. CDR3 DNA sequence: TGTGCCAGCAGCTCGAGGGCAACAGGGTCGACTGAAGCTTTCTTT. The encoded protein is CASSSRATGSTEAFF.

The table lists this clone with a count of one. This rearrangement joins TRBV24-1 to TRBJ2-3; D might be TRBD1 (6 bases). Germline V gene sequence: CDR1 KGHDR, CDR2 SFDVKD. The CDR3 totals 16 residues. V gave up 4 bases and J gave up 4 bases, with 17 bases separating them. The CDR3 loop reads CATSDQTGKGSDTQYF. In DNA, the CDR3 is TGTGCCACCAGTGACCAAACAGGGAAGGGGTCAGATACGCAGTATTTT.

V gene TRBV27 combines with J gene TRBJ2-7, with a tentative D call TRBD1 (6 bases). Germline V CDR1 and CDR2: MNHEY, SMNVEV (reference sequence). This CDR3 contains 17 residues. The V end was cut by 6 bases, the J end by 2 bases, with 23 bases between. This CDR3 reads CASSPHPGWTDTYEQYF. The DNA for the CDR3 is TGTGCCAGCAGCCCGCACCCGGGGTGGACAGATACCTACGAGCAGTACTTC.

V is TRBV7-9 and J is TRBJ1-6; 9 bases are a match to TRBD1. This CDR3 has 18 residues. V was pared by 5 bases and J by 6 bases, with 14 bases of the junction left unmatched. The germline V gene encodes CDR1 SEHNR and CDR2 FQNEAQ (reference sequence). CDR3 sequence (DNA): TGTGCCAGCAGCGTCCGGGACAGGGTAATGGGGATTAATTCACCCCTCCACTTT. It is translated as CASSVRDRVMGINSPLHF.

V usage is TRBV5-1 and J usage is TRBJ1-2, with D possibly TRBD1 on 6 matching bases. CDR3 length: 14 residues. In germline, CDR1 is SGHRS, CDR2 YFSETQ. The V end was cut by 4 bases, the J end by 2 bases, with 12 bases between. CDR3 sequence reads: CASSLGTTNYGYTF. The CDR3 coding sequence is TGCGCCAGCAGCCTAGGGACAACAAACTATGGCTACACCTTC.

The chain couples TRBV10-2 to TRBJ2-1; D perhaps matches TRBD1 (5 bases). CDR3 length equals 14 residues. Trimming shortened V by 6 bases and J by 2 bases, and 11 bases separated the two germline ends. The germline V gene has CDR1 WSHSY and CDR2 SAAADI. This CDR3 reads CASSLTVTYNEQFF. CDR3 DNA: TGCGCCAGCAGCCTGACAGTGACCTACAATGAGCAGTTCTTC.

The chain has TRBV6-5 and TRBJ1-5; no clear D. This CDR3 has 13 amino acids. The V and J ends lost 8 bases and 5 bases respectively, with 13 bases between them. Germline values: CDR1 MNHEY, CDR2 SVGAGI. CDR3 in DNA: TGTGCCAGCCGTCTGATCGAGGATCAGCCCCAGCATTTT. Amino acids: CASRLIEDQPQHF.

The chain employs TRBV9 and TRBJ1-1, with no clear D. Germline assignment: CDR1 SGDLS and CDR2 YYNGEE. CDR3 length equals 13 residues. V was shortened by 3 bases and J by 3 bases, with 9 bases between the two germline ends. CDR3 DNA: TGTGCCAGCAGCGAGACTCCTGACACTGAAGCTTTCTTT. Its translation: CASSETPDTEAFF.

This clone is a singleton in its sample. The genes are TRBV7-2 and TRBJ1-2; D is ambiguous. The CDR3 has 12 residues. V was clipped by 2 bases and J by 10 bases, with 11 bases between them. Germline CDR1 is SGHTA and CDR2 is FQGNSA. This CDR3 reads CASSLNSFDYTF. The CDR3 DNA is TGTGCCAGCAGCTTAAACAGTTTTGACTACACCTTC.

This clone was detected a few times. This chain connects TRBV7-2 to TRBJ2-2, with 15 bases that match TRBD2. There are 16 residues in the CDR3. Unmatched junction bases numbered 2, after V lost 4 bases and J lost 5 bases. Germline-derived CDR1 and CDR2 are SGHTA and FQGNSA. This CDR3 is CASSSGTSGRTGELFF. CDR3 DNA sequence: TGTGCCAGCAGCTCCGGGACTAGCGGGAGGACCGGGGAGCTGTTTTTT. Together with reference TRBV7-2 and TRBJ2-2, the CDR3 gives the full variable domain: GAGVSQSPSNKVTEKGKDVELRCDPISGHTALYWYRQSLGQGLEFLIYFQGNSAPDKSGLPSDRFSAERTGGSVSTLTIQRTQQEDSAVYLCASSSGTSGRTGELFFGEGSRLTVL.

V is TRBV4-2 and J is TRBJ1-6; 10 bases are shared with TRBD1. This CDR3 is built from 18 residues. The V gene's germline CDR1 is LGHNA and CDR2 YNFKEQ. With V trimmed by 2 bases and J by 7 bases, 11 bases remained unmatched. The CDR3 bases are TGTGCCAGCAGCCAAACCTCCGGGACAGGGGCTGGGAATTCACCCCTCCACTTT. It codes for CASSQTSGTGAGNSPLHF.

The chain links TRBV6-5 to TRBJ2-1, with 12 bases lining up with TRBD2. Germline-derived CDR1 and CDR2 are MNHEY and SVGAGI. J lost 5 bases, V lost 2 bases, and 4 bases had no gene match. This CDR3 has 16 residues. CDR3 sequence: CASSYPGLAGNNEQFF. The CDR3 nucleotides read TGTGCCAGCAGTTACCCGGGACTAGCGGGTAACAATGAGCAGTTCTTC.

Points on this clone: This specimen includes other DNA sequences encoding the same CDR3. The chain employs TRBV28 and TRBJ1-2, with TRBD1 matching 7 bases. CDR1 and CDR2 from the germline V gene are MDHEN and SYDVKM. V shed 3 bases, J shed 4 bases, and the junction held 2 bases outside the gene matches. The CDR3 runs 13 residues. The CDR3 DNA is TGTGCCAGCAGTTTGAGGACAGGCTATGGCTACACCTTC. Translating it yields CASSLRTGYGYTF.

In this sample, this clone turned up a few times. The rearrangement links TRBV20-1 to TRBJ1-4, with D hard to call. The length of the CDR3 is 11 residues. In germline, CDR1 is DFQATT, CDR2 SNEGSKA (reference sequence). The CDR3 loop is CGLEAWEKLFF. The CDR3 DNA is TGCGGATTAGAGGCGTGGGAAAAACTGTTTTTT.

This chain's CDR3 is CSGRAQGGVEQYF. CDR3 nucleotides: TGCAGCGGGAGGGCTCAGGGTGGGGTTGAGCAGTACTTC. The V gene is TRBV29-1, the J gene TRBJ2-7; D is perhaps TRBD2 (6 bases). Trimming pared 7 bases from V and 7 bases from J, leaving 20 bases between. Germline assignment: CDR1 SQVTM and CDR2 ANQGSEA. This CDR3 comprises 13 residues.

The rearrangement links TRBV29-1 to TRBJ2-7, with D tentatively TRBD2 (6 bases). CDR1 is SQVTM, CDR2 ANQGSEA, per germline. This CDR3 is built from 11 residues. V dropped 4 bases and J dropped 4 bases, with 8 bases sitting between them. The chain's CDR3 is CSVGRGYEQYF. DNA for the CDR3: TGCAGCGTTGGGAGGGGATACGAGCAGTACTTC.

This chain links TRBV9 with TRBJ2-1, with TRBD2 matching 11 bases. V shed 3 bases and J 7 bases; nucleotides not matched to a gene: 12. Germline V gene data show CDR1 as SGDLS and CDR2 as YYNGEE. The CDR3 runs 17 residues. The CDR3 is CASSARGTSGLGNEQFF. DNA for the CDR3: TGTGCCAGCAGCGCGCGGGGGACTAGCGGACTGGGAAATGAGCAGTTCTTC.

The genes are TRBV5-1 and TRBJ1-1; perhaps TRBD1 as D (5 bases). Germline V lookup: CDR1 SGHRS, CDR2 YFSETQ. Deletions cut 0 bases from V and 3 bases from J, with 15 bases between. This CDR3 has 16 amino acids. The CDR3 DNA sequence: TGCGCCAGCAGCTTGGAGTGGGGGAGGCAGGACACTGAAGCTTTCTTT. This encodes CASSLEWGRQDTEAFF.

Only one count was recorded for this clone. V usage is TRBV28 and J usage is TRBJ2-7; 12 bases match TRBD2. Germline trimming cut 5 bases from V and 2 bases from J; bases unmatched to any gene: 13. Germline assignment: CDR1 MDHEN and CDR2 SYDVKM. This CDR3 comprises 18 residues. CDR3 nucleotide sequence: TGTGCCAGCAGTCCGCTAGCTGGACTAGCGGGAAATCCCTACGAGCAGTACTTC. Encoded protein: CASSPLAGLAGNPYEQYF.

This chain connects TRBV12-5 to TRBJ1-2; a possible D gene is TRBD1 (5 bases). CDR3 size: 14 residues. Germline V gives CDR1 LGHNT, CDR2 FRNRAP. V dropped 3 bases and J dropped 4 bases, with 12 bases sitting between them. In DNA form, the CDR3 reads TGTGCTAGTGGTTTTGCAGGACATAGCTATGGCTACACCTTC. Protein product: CASGFAGHSYGYTF.

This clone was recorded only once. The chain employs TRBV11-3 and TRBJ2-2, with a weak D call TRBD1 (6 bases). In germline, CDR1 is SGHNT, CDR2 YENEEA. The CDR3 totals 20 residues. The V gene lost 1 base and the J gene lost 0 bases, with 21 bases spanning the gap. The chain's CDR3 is CASSLGVPKQGYTNTGELFF. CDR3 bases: TGTGCCAGCAGCTTAGGGGTCCCGAAACAGGGTTACACGAACACCGGGGAGCTGTTTTTT. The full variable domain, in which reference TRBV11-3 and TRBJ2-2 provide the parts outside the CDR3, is EAGVVQSPRYKIIEKKQPVAFWCNPISGHNTLYWYLQNLGQGPELLIRYENEEAVDDSQLPKDRFSAERLKGVDSTLKIQPAELGDSAVYLCASSLGVPKQGYTNTGELFFGEGSRLTVL.

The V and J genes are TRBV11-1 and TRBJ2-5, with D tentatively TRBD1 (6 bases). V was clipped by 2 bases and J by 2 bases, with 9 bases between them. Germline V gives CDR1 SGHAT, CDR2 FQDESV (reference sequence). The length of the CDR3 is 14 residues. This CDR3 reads CASSLRTGQETQYF. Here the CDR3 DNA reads TGTGCCAGCAGCTTACGAACAGGGCAAGAGACCCAGTACTTC.

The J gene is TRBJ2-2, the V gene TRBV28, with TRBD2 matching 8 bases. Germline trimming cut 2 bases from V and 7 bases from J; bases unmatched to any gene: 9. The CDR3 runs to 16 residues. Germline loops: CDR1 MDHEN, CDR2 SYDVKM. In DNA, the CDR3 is TGTGCCAGCAGTTTACCCCGGGAGGGGACGAACGGGGAGCTGTTTTTT. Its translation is CASSLPREGTNGELFF.

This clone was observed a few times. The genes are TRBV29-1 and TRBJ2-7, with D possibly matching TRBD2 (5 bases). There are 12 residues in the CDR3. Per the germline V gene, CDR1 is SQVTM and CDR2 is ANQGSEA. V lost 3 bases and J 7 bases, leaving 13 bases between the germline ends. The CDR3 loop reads CSVDTRAGEQYF. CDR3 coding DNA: TGCAGCGTTGATACGCGGGCTGGGGAGCAGTACTTC.